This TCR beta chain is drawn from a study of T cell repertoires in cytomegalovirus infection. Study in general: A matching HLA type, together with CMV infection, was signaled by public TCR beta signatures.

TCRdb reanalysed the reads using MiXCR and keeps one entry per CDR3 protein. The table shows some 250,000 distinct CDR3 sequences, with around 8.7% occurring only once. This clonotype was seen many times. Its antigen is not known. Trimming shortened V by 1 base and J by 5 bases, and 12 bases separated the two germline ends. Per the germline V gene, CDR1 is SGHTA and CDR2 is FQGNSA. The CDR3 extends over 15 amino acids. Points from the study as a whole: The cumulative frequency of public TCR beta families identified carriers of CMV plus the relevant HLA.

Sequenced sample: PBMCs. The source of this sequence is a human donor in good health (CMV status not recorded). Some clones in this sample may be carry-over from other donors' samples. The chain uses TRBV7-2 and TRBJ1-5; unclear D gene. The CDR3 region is CASSLGPEGYQPQHF. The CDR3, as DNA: TGTGCCAGCAGCTTAGGGCCCGAGGGCTATCAGCCCCAGCATTTT.